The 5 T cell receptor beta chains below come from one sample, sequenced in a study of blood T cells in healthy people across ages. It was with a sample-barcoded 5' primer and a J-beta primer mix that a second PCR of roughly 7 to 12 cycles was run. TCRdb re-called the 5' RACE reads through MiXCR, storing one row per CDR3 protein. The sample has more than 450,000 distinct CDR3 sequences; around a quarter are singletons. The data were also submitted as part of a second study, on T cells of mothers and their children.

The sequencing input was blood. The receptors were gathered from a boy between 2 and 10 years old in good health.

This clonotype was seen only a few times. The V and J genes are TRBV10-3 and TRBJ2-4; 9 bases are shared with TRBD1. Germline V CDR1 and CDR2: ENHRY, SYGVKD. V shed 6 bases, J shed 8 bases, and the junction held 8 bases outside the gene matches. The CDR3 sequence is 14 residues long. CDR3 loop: CAISSGDRADIQYF. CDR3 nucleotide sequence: TGTGCCATCAGCTCGGGGGACAGGGCTGACATTCAGTACTTC.

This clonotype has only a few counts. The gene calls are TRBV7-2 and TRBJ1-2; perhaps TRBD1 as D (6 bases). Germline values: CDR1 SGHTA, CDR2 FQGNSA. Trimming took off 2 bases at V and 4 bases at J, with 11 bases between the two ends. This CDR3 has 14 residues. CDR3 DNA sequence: TGTGCCAGCAGCTTAAATCGACAGGCCTATGGCTACACCTTC. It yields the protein CASSLNRQAYGYTF.

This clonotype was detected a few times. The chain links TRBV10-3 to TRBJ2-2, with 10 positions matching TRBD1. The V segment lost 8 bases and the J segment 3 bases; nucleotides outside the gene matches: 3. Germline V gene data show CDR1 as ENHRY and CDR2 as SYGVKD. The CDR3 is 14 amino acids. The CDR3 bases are TGTGCCATCGCGGACAGGGGGGACACCGGGGAGCTGTTTTTT. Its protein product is CAIADRGDTGELFF.

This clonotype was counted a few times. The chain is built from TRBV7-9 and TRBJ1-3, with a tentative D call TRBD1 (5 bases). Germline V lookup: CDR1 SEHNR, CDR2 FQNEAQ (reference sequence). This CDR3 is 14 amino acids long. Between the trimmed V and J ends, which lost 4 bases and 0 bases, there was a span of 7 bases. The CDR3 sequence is CASSSRVSGNTIYF. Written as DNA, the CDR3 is TGTGCCAGCAGCTCCAGGGTCTCTGGAAACACCATATATTTT. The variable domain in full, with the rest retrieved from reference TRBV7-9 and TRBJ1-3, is DTGVSQNPRHKITKRGQNVTFRCDPISEHNRLYWYRQTLGQGPEFLTYFQNEAQLEKSRLLSDRFSAERPKGSFSTLEIQRTEQGDSAMYLCASSSRVSGNTIYFGEGSWLTVV.

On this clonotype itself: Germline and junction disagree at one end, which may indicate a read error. The CDR3 nucleotides read TGTGCCAGCAGTTTAGCGAATACAGGGGGGCAGCCCCGGCATTTT. It codes for CASSLANTGGQPRHF. The rearrangement joins TRBV27 to TRBJ1-5; 8 bases fit TRBD1. The V gene's germline CDR1 is MNHEY and CDR2 SMNVEV (reference sequence). The CDR3 covers 15 residues.